This T cell receptor beta chain was observed in a study of blood T cell repertoires in COVID-19. In the study overall: The United States, Italy and Spain supplied acute and convalescent COVID-19 samples. Nucleic acid was either cDNA or gDNA, and it came from T cells, B-cell-depleted T cells, or PBMCs.

Per the study methods: Estimated nucleated cell counts came from reference gene primer amplification. Assay used: immunoSEQ multiplex PCR; TCRdb lists only in-frame clones, some missing. The V and J calls and clone size are taken from that table; D and trimming were inferred from the DNA. Of 65,000 to 80,000 clones listed, more than 75% are singletons. The TCR originated in a human donor in a cohort sampled during active COVID-19. Sequenced material: peripheral blood.

This CDR3 is CSVAPGGTGELFF. CDR3 coding DNA: TGCAGCGTCGCGCCGGGGGGTACCGGGGAGCTGTTTTTT. The J gene is TRBJ2-2, the V gene TRBV29-1; 7 nucleotides agree with TRBD2. Unmatched junction bases numbered 6, after V lost 6 bases and J lost 5 bases. The CDR3 covers 13 residues. Per germline, CDR1 SQVTM and CDR2 ANQGSEA.